One sample yielded the 24 T cell receptor beta chains listed below, sequenced in a study of T-cell memory formation after mild COVID-19. In TCRdb, the 5' RACE reads were re-called with MiXCR into one record per CDR3 protein. The table shows some 310,000 distinct CDR3 sequences, with around a fifth occurring only once. The sample comprised PBMCs or a T cell subset sorted from them (not recorded which). These receptors came from a man aged 18 to 29 who had mild COVID-19 (a few samples of this study predate the infection). Cell type and time point are not known.

This clonotype was seen only a few times. The gene calls are TRBV18 and TRBJ2-1, with D perhaps being TRBD1 or TRBD2 (6 bases each). From germline, CDR1 is KGHSH and CDR2 LQKENI. The CDR3 runs to 17 residues. Trimming took off 2 bases at V and 4 bases at J, with 18 bases between the two ends. The CDR3 is CASSPSVERGAYNEQFF. For the CDR3, the DNA is TGTGCCAGCTCACCATCCGTGGAGAGGGGGGCTTACAATGAGCAGTTCTTC.

This clonotype was observed a few times. CDR3 in DNA: TGTGCCAGCAGCAGCCGGGGGGGCGGTAGGGAAAAACTGTTTTTT. Its protein is CASSSRGGGREKLFF. The chain is built from TRBV21-1 and TRBJ1-4; the table's D call of TRBD1 was not tested on the DNA. TRBV21-1 is designated a pseudogene. CDR3 length: 15 amino acids.

There are many counts of this clonotype. This chain connects TRBV7-2 to TRBJ2-1, with 14 nucleotides matching TRBD2. J lost 6 bases, V lost 5 bases, and 0 bases had no gene match. The CDR3 totals 14 residues. Germline loops: CDR1 SGHTA, CDR2 FQGNSA. CDR3 bases: TGTGCCAGCAGCGGGACTAGCGGGGGCAATGAGCAGTTCTTC. Protein product: CASSGTSGGNEQFF.

This sequence joins TRBV5-1 and TRBJ2-7; 7 bases are shared with TRBD1. The trim removed 4 bases at V and 4 bases at J, leaving 8 bases unmatched. This CDR3 is built from 14 residues. The germline V gene has CDR1 SGHRS and CDR2 YFSETQ. The CDR3 here is CASSLQGNGYEQYF. The CDR3 DNA follows: TGCGCCAGCAGCCTACAGGGGAACGGTTACGAGCAGTACTTC. The full variable domain, its missing parts supplied by reference TRBV5-1 and TRBJ2-7, is KAGVTQTPRYLIKTRGQQVTLSCSPISGHRSVSWYQQTPGQGLQFLFEYFSETQRNKGNFPGRFSGRQFSNSRSEMNVSTLELGDSALYLCASSLQGNGYEQYFGPGTRLTVT.

This clonotype was counted ten times or more. V and J are TRBV20-1 and TRBJ1-1; D possibly corresponds to TRBD1 (6 bases). The CDR3 covers 13 residues. Germline CDR1 reads DFQATT; CDR2 reads SNEGSKA (reference sequence). With 6 bases removed from V and 5 bases from J, the gap between germline ends came to 16 bases. CDR3 DNA: TGCAGTGCCCCAACAGGGTCATCTACTGAAGCTTTCTTT. Translation gives CSAPTGSSTEAFF.

In this sample, this clonotype turned up many times. The chain has TRBV25-1 and TRBJ1-2, with D possibly matching TRBD1 (6 bases). Germline values: CDR1 MGHDK, CDR2 SYGVNS. The CDR3 contains 13 residues. The V end was cut by 8 bases, the J end by 6 bases, with 16 bases between. As DNA, the CDR3 is TGTGCCAGCGAGGGGGGGACGGGGAATGGCTACACCTTC. Translation gives CASEGGTGNGYTF.

The V gene is TRBV6-1, the J gene TRBJ2-7, with D possibly matching TRBD1 (6 bases). This CDR3 contains 16 residues. V was clipped by 0 bases and J by 4 bases, with 16 bases between them. Germline lookup yields CDR1 MNHNS and CDR2 SASEGT. CDR3 coding DNA: TGTGCCAGCAGTGAAGCGGTACAGGGTACGGGTTACGAGCAGTACGTC. This sequence encodes CASSEAVQGTGYEQYV.

The gene calls are TRBV20-1 and TRBJ2-1; 9 bases map to TRBD2. The ends lost 6 bases at V and 4 bases at J; junction bases unmatched: 7. The CDR3 runs 14 residues. CDR1 and CDR2 from the germline V gene are DFQATT and SNEGSKA (reference sequence). The CDR3 region has the DNA TGCAGTGCAACGCGGGGGGGCCCTTACAATGAGCAGTTCTTC. Its protein is CSATRGGPYNEQFF.

This clonotype came up many times. The gene calls are TRBV27 and TRBJ2-5; TRBD1 matches at 12 bases. The CDR3 is 15 amino acids. Germline V gene sequence: CDR1 MNHEY, CDR2 SMNVEV (reference sequence). With 4 bases clipped from V and 5 bases from J, the junction kept 5 bases outside the gene matches. The CDR3 coding sequence is TGTGCCAGCAGTTCGGGGACAGGGGGCGTGGAGACCCAGTACTTC. Its translation: CASSSGTGGVETQYF.

This clonotype was observed a handful of times. The chain couples TRBV2 to TRBJ2-7; D gene ambiguous. The length of the CDR3 is 14 residues. The germline gives CDR1 SNHLY, CDR2 FYNNEI. V lost 7 bases and J lost 1, with 14 bases in between. Here the CDR3 reads CASTPDGPSYEQYF. The CDR3 region has the DNA TGTGCCAGCACGCCGGATGGGCCGTCCTACGAGCAGTACTTC.

A few counts support this clonotype. V gene TRBV4-1 combines with J gene TRBJ1-2, with 7 bases matching TRBD1. The CDR3 has 16 amino acids. Per germline, CDR1 MGHRA and CDR2 YSYEKL. Trimming cost V 8 bases and J 8 bases; bases outside gene matches: 20. The CDR3 coding sequence is TGCGCCAGCGCGACCCTAGGGGGAGACAGGGCAAAGGGCTACACCTTC. This codes for CASATLGGDRAKGYTF.

This clonotype was counted between two and nine times. The chain joins TRBV28 to TRBJ2-3, with TRBD2 matching over 9 bases. Trimming removed 5 bases from V and 1 base from J; junction bases left unmatched: 7. In germline, CDR1 is MDHEN, CDR2 SYDVKM. There are 16 residues in the CDR3. CDR3 nucleotides: TGTGCCAGCAGTGCGGTAGCGGGGGCTGGCACAGATACGCAGTATTTT. The encoded protein is CASSAVAGAGTDTQYF.

At least ten counts were recorded for this clonotype. The genes are TRBV7-2 and TRBJ2-2; D possibly corresponds to TRBD1 (5 bases). The CDR3 sequence is 13 residues long. V lost 5 bases, J lost 5 bases, and 9 bases lay in between. Per the germline V gene, CDR1 is SGHTA and CDR2 is FQGNSA. CDR3 amino acids: CASSAQGTGELFF. The CDR3 nucleotides read TGTGCCAGCAGCGCCCAGGGTACCGGGGAGCTGTTTTTT.

The rearrangement links TRBV5-1 to TRBJ2-6, with 7 bases identical to TRBD1. Germline CDR1 is SGHRS and CDR2 is YFSETQ. The CDR3 totals 17 residues. V dropped 5 bases and J dropped 0; count of bases not matched to a gene: 8. In DNA form, the CDR3 reads TGCGCCAGCAGTCCACCGGGACAGAGCTCTGGGGCCAACGTCCTGACTTTC. Its protein product is CASSPPGQSSGANVLTF.

The chain has TRBV27 and TRBJ2-2; TRBD2 aligns across 10 bases. The CDR3 runs 17 residues. J was trimmed by 5 bases and V by 5 bases; bases with no gene match: 11. Looked up from germline, CDR1 is MNHEY and CDR2 is SMNVEV (reference sequence). The CDR3 sequence: CASSVYLAGVRTGELFF. For the CDR3, the DNA is TGTGCCAGCAGTGTCTACCTAGCGGGGGTGCGGACCGGGGAGCTGTTTTTT.

This clonotype has more than one count but fewer than ten. The rearrangement links TRBV7-2 to TRBJ1-1, with D possibly being TRBD1 (5 bases). The germline V gene has CDR1 SGHTA and CDR2 FQGNSA. The CDR3 length is 15 residues. Deletions cut 1 base from V and 3 bases from J, with 12 bases between. In nucleotides, the CDR3 is TGTGCCAGCAGCTTAGATCAGGGAGGGGACACTGAAGCTTTCTTT. Its protein product is CASSLDQGGDTEAFF.

CDR3 DNA sequence: TGTGCCAGCAGCCATCAGGGAATCGATGAGCAGTTCTTC. Translated, it gives CASSHQGIDEQFF. V and J are TRBV7-2 and TRBJ2-1; possible D gene TRBD1, 5 bases. CDR1 and CDR2 (germline): SGHTA, FQGNSA. V was clipped by 5 bases and J by 8 bases, with 13 bases between them. The CDR3 runs 13 residues.

This clonotype was counted between two and nine times. This chain links TRBV5-1 with TRBJ1-1; 8 bases align to TRBD1. Trimming at V came to 0 bases and at J to 6 bases, leaving 4 bases not matched to a gene. This CDR3 contains 14 residues. The germline V gene has CDR1 SGHRS and CDR2 YFSETQ. DNA of the CDR3: TGCGCCAGCAGCTTGGAGCTCAGGGGGCCTGAAGCTTTCTTT. Protein: CASSLELRGPEAFF.

This clonotype showed up just a few times. The chain uses TRBV12-3 or TRBV12-4 and TRBJ2-5; 10 bases are a match to TRBD1. Unmatched junction bases numbered 14, after V lost 4 bases and J lost 3 bases. The CDR3 length is 18 residues. The CDR3 bases are TGTGCCAGCAGTTCTGGACACCGGGACAGGGGCGGAGAAGAGACCCAGTACTTC. Its translation is CASSSGHRDRGGEETQYF.

The CDR3 DNA reads TGTGCCAGCAGTTCACATCACGGCCTGAGAGAAGAAGAGACCCAGTACTTC. As protein: CASSSHHGLREEETQYF. The chain joins TRBV28 to TRBJ2-5, with D unclear. The CDR3 consists of 17 residues. In germline, CDR1 is MDHEN, CDR2 SYDVKM. Trimming shortened V by 4 bases and J by 3 bases, and 21 bases separated the two germline ends.

This rearrangement joins TRBV27 to TRBJ1-1, with D uncertain. The germline V and J ends were trimmed by 5 bases and 1 base, with 17 bases remaining between them. In germline, CDR1 is MNHEY, CDR2 SMNVEV (reference sequence). The CDR3 contains 16 residues. CDR3 in DNA: TGTGCCAGCAGTCCACCCCGTTGGGCTCCGAACACTGAAGCTTTCTTT. Translating it yields CASSPPRWAPNTEAFF.

This clonotype was seen a handful of times. The chain is built from TRBV4-1 and TRBJ1-1; tentative D call: TRBD1 (5 bases). Germline lookup yields CDR1 MGHRA and CDR2 YSYEKL. CDR3 size: 15 residues. V was shortened by 1 base and J by 7 bases, with 16 bases between the two germline ends. The CDR3 spells CASSQASGGGNEAFF. The CDR3 DNA reads as TGCGCCAGCAGCCAAGCCTCCGGGGGGGGAAATGAAGCTTTCTTT.

The J gene is TRBJ1-2, the V gene TRBV7-2, with D perhaps TRBD1 (6 bases). Germline V lookup: CDR1 SGHTA, CDR2 FQGNSA. CDR3 length equals 14 residues. The V end lost 1 base, the J end lost 6 bases, and 12 bases lay between the germline ends. CDR3 in amino acids: CASSLDWGAHGYTF. As DNA, the CDR3 is TGTGCCAGCAGCTTAGATTGGGGGGCTCATGGCTACACCTTC.

The chain links TRBV6-2 or TRBV6-3 to TRBJ2-3; 7 nucleotides align to TRBD1. The CDR3 loop spans 13 amino acids. The germline V gene has CDR1 MNHEY and CDR2 SVGEGT. The ends lost 8 bases at V and 0 bases at J; junction bases unmatched: 2. The CDR3 DNA reads as TGTGCCAGCGAGACAGGGAGCACAGATACGCAGTATTTT. It encodes CASETGSTDTQYF.